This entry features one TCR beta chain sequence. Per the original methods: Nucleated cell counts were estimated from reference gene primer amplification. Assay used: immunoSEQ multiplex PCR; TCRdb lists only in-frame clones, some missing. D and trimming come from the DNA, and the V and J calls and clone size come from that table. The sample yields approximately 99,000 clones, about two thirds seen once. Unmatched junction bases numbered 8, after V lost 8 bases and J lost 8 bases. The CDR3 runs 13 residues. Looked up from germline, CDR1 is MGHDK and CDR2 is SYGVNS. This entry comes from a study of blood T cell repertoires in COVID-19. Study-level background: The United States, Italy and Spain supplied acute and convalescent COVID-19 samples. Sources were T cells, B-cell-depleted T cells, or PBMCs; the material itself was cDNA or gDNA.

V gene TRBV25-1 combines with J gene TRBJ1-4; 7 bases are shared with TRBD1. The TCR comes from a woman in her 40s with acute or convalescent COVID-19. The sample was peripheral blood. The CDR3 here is CASYEQGKEKLFF. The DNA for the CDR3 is TGTGCCAGCTACGAACAGGGGAAAGAAAAACTGTTTTTT.